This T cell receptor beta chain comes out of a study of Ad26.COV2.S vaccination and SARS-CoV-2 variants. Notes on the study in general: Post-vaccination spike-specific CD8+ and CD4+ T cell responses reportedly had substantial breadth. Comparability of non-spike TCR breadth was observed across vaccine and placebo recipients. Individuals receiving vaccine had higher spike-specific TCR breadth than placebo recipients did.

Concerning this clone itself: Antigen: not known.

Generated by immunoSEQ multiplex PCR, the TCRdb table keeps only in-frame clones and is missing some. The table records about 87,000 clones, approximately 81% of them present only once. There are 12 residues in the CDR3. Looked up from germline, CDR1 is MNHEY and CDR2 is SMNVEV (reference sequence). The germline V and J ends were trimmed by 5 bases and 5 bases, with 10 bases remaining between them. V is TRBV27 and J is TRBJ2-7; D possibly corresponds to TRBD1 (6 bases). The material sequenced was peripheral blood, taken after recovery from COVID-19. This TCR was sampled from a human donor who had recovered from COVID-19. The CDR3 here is CASSGTFNEQYF. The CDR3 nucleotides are TGTGCCAGCAGTGGGACATTTAACGAGCAGTACTTC.